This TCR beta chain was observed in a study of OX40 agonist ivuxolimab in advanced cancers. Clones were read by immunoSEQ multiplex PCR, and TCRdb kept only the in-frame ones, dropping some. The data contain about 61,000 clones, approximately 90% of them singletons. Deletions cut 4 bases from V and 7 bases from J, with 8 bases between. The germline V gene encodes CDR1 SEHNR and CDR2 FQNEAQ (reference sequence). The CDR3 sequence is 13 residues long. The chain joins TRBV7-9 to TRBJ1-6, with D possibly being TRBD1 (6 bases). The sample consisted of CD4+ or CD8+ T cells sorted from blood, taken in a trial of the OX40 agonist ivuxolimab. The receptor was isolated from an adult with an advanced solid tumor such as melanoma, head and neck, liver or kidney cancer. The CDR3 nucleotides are TGTGCCAGCAGCTCCGACAGGAATTCACCCCTCCACTTT. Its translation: CASSSDRNSPLHF.